This TCR beta chain was obtained from a study of CD8 T cells in Susac syndrome. After extraction with the RNeasy kit, roughly 0.45 to 1 ug of the RNA was reverse transcribed using random hexamers. From the immunoSEQ multiplex PCR reads, TCRdb called clonotypes with MiXCR, one entry per CDR3 protein. The sample lists 200,000 to 250,000 distinct CDR3 sequences, 94% occurring once. This CDR3 comprises 17 residues. Germline V lookup: CDR1 SGHTA, CDR2 FQGNSA. J lost 2 bases, V lost 1 base, and 5 bases had no gene match. This chain connects TRBV7-2 to TRBJ1-6, with 7 bases that match TRBD1. The receptor was isolated from a human donor with Susac syndrome. The sequenced sample was CD4+ T cells from PBMCs. The CDR3 reads CASSLGDRAAYNSPLHF. DNA for the CDR3: TGTGCCAGCAGCTTAGGCGACAGGGCCGCCTATAATTCACCCCTCCACTTT.